The next 31 T cell receptor beta chains were all read from a single sample in a study of monozygotic twins with inflammatory bowel disease. TCRdb re-called the 5' RACE reads; every CDR3 protein appears as one record, without DNA. In all, the sample yields some 150,000 distinct CDR3 sequences. The sequenced material came from blood. The receptors shown here come from a human donor with ulcerative colitis or Crohn's disease, or a healthy co-twin of an affected twin (not recorded which).

The rearrangement uses TRBV29-1 and TRBJ2-3; the D gene TCRdb calls, TRBD2, cannot be checked with no DNA. The CDR3 is 13 amino acids. CDR1 and CDR2 (germline): SQVTM, ANQGSEA. This CDR3 reads CSNRGLNTDTQYF.

This sequence joins TRBV7-2 and TRBJ2-1; TCRdb's D call of TRBD2 is untestable without DNA. From germline, CDR1 is SGHTA and CDR2 FQGNSA. The CDR3 is 16 amino acids. The CDR3 loop reads CASSFRSGVTYNEQFF. The whole variable domain, remainder taken from reference TRBV7-2 and TRBJ2-1, is GAGVSQSPSNKVTEKGKDVELRCDPISGHTALYWYRQSLGQGLEFLIYFQGNSAPDKSGLPSDRFSAERTGGSVSTLTIQRTQQEDSAVYLCASSFRSGVTYNEQFFGPGTRLTVL.

V gene TRBV5-1 combines with J gene TRBJ2-1; TCRdb outputs TRBD2, but without DNA this stays unchecked. The CDR3 consists of 17 residues. CDR1 and CDR2 from the germline V gene are SGHRS and YFSETQ. The CDR3 loop is CASSLEGLASSYNEQFF.

The chain has TRBV7-3 and TRBJ1-6. The CDR3 length is 15 residues. Germline CDR1 reads SGHTA; CDR2 reads FQGTGA. The CDR3 spells CASSLGSGWNSPLHF.

The chain uses TRBV20-1 and TRBJ2-1; TCRdb designates TRBD1, a call that cannot be tested without DNA. CDR1 and CDR2 (germline): DFQATT, SNEGSKA (reference sequence). The CDR3 runs 17 residues. CDR3 sequence: CSASPPGTFSSYNEQFF.

The rearrangement uses TRBV28 and TRBJ1-2; TCRdb's D call, TRBD1, is unchecked because there is no DNA. CDR3 length: 18 residues. Germline V gene lookup returns CDR1 MDHEN and CDR2 SYDVKM. The CDR3 sequence is CASSLAGDREVGAYGYTF.

The gene calls are TRBV7-3 and TRBJ2-1; checking the TCRdb D call of TRBD1 is not possible without DNA. The CDR3 covers 16 residues. Germline V gene lookup returns CDR1 SGHTA and CDR2 FQGTGA. CDR3 loop: CASSSRPTGLGNEQFF.

The chain is built from TRBV9 and TRBJ2-1. The V gene's germline CDR1 is SGDLS and CDR2 YYNGEE. The CDR3 spans 13 residues. CDR3 protein: CASSVAVFHEQFF.

The genes are TRBV3-1 and TRBJ1-1; no DNA is available, so the TRBD1 call from TCRdb remains unchecked. CDR1 is LGHDT, CDR2 YNNKEL, per germline (reference sequence). There are 16 residues in the CDR3. The CDR3 region is CASSQGTGRVDTEAFF.

The rearrangement uses TRBV20-1 and TRBJ2-7; TCRdb selects TRBD2, and the lack of DNA leaves this call unchecked. Germline V CDR1 and CDR2: DFQATT, SNEGSKA (reference sequence). CDR3 length equals 14 residues. CDR3 amino acids: CSARGTSGTYEQYF.

The chain has TRBV27 and TRBJ2-2; without DNA, the TCRdb call of TRBD1 cannot be checked. CDR1 MNHEY and CDR2 SMNVEV come from the germline V gene (reference sequence). The CDR3 loop spans 13 amino acids. The CDR3 region is CATKGPNTGELFF.

The rearrangement links TRBV5-5 to TRBJ1-4. Germline CDR1 SGHKS, CDR2 YYEKEE (reference sequence). This CDR3 is built from 14 residues. The CDR3 loop reads CASSTLGHTGKLFF. The full variable domain, completed using reference TRBV5-5 and TRBJ1-4, is DAGVTQSPTHLIKTRGQQVTLRCSPISGHKSVSWYQQVLGQGPQFIFQYYEKEERGRGNFPDRFSARQFPNYSSELNVNALLLGDSALYLCASSTLGHTGKLFFGSGTQLSVL.

V and J are TRBV20-1 and TRBJ2-5; there is no DNA to check the TCRdb D call of TRBD2. Germline-derived CDR1 and CDR2 are DFQATT and SNEGSKA (reference sequence). This CDR3 contains 16 residues. CDR3 sequence reads: CSARDLLAGVGETQYF.

The V and J genes are TRBV11-2 and TRBJ1-2; TCRdb's D call of TRBD1 is untestable without DNA. This CDR3 has 15 residues. Germline CDR1 reads SGHAT; CDR2 reads FQNNGV. This chain's CDR3 is CASSSFGRGPYGYTF.

The rearrangement links TRBV7-3 to TRBJ1-3. The CDR3 totals 15 residues. Looked up from germline, CDR1 is SGHTA and CDR2 is FQGTGA. This CDR3 is CASSLGVTAGNTIYF.

This chain joins TRBV19 and TRBJ1-1; absent DNA, TCRdb's TRBD1 call cannot be checked. The germline gives CDR1 LNHDA, CDR2 SQIVND (reference sequence). The CDR3 sequence is 15 residues long. The CDR3 loop reads CASSIVLGQYTEAFF.

The chain recombines TRBV6-1 with TRBJ2-5. This CDR3 comprises 16 residues. CDR1 and CDR2 from the germline V gene are MNHNS and SASEGT. The CDR3 loop reads CASSPSAGVNQETQYF.

This chain connects TRBV15 to TRBJ1-4. The germline CDR1 and CDR2 sequences are LNHNV and YYDKDF (reference sequence). The CDR3 loop spans 14 amino acids. CDR3 residues: CATSRDFRGEKLFF. The whole variable domain, filled in from reference TRBV15 and TRBJ1-4, reads DAMVIQNPRYQVTQFGKPVTLSCSQTLNHNVMYWYQQKSSQAPKLLFHYYDKDFNNEADTPDNFQSRRPNTSFCFLDIRSPGLGDTAMYLCATSRDFRGEKLFFGSGTQLSVL.

The genes are TRBV6-1 and TRBJ1-2; TCRdb's assignment of TRBD1 cannot be checked, as there is no DNA. This CDR3 has 14 amino acids. Germline CDR1 reads MNHNS; CDR2 reads SASEGT. CDR3: CASTEQGGGYGYTF.

The V and J genes are TRBV2 and TRBJ1-4. The CDR3 is 15 amino acids. Germline-derived CDR1 and CDR2 are SNHLY and FYNNEI. The CDR3 spells CASSAAPTANEKLFF.

The genes are TRBV7-9 and TRBJ2-7; without DNA, the TCRdb call of TRBD2 cannot be checked. CDR1 is SEHNR, CDR2 FQNEAQ, per germline (reference sequence). The CDR3 spans 16 residues. CDR3 sequence: CASSLIGTSGSYEQYF. Filled out from reference TRBV7-9 and TRBJ2-7, the complete variable domain reads DTGVSQNPRHKITKRGQNVTFRCDPISEHNRLYWYRQTLGQGPEFLTYFQNEAQLEKSRLLSDRFSAERPKGSFSTLEIQRTEQGDSAMYLCASSLIGTSGSYEQYFGPGTRLTVT.

The rearrangement joins TRBV7-7 to TRBJ2-1; TCRdb names TRBD2, which stays unverified in the absence of DNA. From germline, CDR1 is SSHAT and CDR2 FNYEAQ (reference sequence). The CDR3 contains 16 residues. The CDR3 spells CASSMSGTSGLNEQFF.

This chain connects TRBV5-5 to TRBJ1-2. Germline V lookup: CDR1 SGHKS, CDR2 YYEKEE (reference sequence). CDR3 size: 14 residues. The CDR3 loop reads CASSLGGRLDGYTF.

The chain combines TRBV28 with TRBJ2-3; without DNA, the TCRdb call of TRBD2 cannot be checked. Per germline, CDR1 MDHEN and CDR2 SYDVKM. There are 17 residues in the CDR3. This chain's CDR3 is CASSSHRVPTGTDTQYF.

This chain uses TRBV20-1 with TRBJ2-2; TCRdb outputs TRBD2, but without DNA this stays unchecked. CDR3 size: 15 residues. In germline, CDR1 is DFQATT, CDR2 SNEGSKA (reference sequence). CDR3 loop: CSARISGRQTGELFF.

The chain has TRBV7-3 and TRBJ2-7; TCRdb designates TRBD2, a call that cannot be tested without DNA. Germline lookup yields CDR1 SGHTA and CDR2 FQGTGA. The CDR3 has 13 amino acids. CDR3 region: CASSFGPVTEQYF.

The chain links TRBV28 to TRBJ2-7; the D gene TCRdb calls, TRBD1, cannot be checked with no DNA. This CDR3 contains 15 residues. The germline gives CDR1 MDHEN, CDR2 SYDVKM. CDR3 residues: CASSTGGLSSYEQYF.

The CDR3 loop is CSVAGRQTYEQYF. The chain uses TRBV29-1 and TRBJ2-7; with no DNA, the TCRdb D assignment of TRBD1 cannot be verified. The V gene's germline CDR1 is SQVTM and CDR2 ANQGSEA. The CDR3 runs 13 residues.

This chain connects TRBV6-5 to TRBJ2-3; the TRBD1 assignment by TCRdb is unverifiable without DNA. The CDR3 loop spans 16 amino acids. CDR1 is MNHEY and CDR2 is SVGAGI in the germline V gene. The CDR3 loop is CASSRPRGREVATQYF.

The gene calls are TRBV30 and TRBJ2-1; TCRdb selects TRBD1, and the lack of DNA leaves this call unchecked. Germline V gene sequence: CDR1 GTSNPN, CDR2 SVGIG (reference sequence). This CDR3 has 15 amino acids. The CDR3 spells CAWSVLKGSYNEQFF.

The CDR3 loop is CASSSDRSYEQYF. The chain couples TRBV19 to TRBJ2-7. The CDR3 spans 13 residues. The germline V gene has CDR1 LNHDA and CDR2 SQIVND (reference sequence).